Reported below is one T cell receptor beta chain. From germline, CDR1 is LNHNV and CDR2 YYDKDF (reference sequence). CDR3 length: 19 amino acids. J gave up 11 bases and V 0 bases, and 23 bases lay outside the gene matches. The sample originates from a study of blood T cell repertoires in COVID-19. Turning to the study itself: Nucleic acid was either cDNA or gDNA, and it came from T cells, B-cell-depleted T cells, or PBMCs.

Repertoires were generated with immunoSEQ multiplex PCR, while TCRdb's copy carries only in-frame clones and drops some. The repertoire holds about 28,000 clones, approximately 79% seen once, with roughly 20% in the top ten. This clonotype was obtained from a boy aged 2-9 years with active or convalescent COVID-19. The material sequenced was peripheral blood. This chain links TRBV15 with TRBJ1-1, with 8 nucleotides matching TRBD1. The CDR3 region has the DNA TGTGCCACCAGCAGAGAACACTACTCCGGACAGGGACGGAGGTCAGGCGCTTTCTTT. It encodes CATSREHYSGQGRRSGAFF. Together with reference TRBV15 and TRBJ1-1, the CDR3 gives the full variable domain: DAMVIQNPRYQVTQFGKPVTLSCSQTLNHNVMYWYQQKSSQAPKLLFHYYDKDFNNEADTPDNFQSRRPNTSFCFLDIRSPGLGDTAMYLCATSREHYSGQGRRSGAFFGQGTRLTVV.